This TCR beta chain was recorded in a study of blood T cell repertoires in COVID-19. Study at large: The United States, Italy and Spain supplied acute and convalescent COVID-19 samples. PBMCs, B-cell-depleted T cells, or T cells were the source of the cDNA or gDNA that made up the material.

Method: immunoSEQ multiplex PCR; TCRdb's copy keeps in-frame clones and lacks some. Among about 350,000 clones listed, almost 90% were seen once. Seattle's cohort entered during active infection and was followed longitudinally. This CDR3 has 15 amino acids. The V gene lost 2 bases and the J gene lost 5 bases, with 18 bases spanning the gap. The germline V gene has CDR1 GTSNPN and CDR2 SVGIG (reference sequence). This TCR was sampled from a woman in her 70s with COVID-19, enrolled during active disease. Sample: peripheral blood. The rearrangement uses TRBV30 and TRBJ1-1; D is unclear. The CDR3 is CAWSNPEEGRTEAFF. For the CDR3, the DNA is TGTGCCTGGAGTAACCCCGAGGAAGGTAGGACTGAAGCTTTCTTT.